The 27 T cell receptor beta chains given below trace back to one sample, sequenced in a study of T cell responses to AZD1222 COVID-19 vaccine. This table comes from immunoSEQ multiplex PCR, and its TCRdb copy is limited to in-frame clones, with some not included. The table includes tens of thousands of clones, about nine tenths detected once. Sequenced here: peripheral blood, sampled on day 0 of AZD1222 vaccination. These receptors were collected from an adult in good health.

The chain carries TRBV12-3 or TRBV12-4 and TRBJ1-1; weak D call: TRBD1 (6 bases). The CDR3 extends over 13 amino acids. The V end was cut by 7 bases, the J end by 4 bases, with 13 bases between. Here the CDR3 reads CASKGGAFTEAFF. The DNA for the CDR3 is TGTGCCAGCAAGGGGGGCGCCTTCACTGAAGCTTTCTTT.

The CDR3 DNA sequence: TGTGCCAGCAGTTACGCAGTTGGAAACACCATATATTTT. This sequence encodes CASSYAVGNTIYF. This chain connects TRBV6-5 to TRBJ1-3; D gene uncertain. Between the trimmed V and J ends, which lost 2 bases and 3 bases, there was a span of 5 bases. Germline values: CDR1 MNHEY, CDR2 SVGAGI. This CDR3 is built from 13 residues.

This clone came up a few times. Additional DNA sequences in this sample encode the identical CDR3. The rearrangement uses TRBV3-1 (or the pseudogene TRBV3-2) and TRBJ2-2, with D unresolved. Per germline, CDR1 LGHDT and CDR2 YNNKEL (reference sequence). V was pared by 1 base and J by 4 bases, with 1 base between. The CDR3 extends over 12 amino acids. The CDR3 nucleotides are TGTGCCAGCAGCCAAGCCACCGGGGAGCTGTTTTTT. Translation gives CASSQATGELFF.

The V and J genes are TRBV5-1 and TRBJ1-1; the D is unclear. Trimming left V 3 bases short and J 2 bases short, with 11 bases between. Germline V gives CDR1 SGHRS, CDR2 YFSETQ. This CDR3 spans 14 amino acids. For the CDR3, the DNA is TGCGCCAGCAGCTCTTCCCGGGATAACACTGAAGCTTTCTTT. Its translation: CASSSSRDNTEAFF.

This sequence joins TRBV25-1 and TRBJ1-1; 7 bases fit TRBD1. From germline, CDR1 is MGHDK and CDR2 SYGVNS. V lost 4 bases, J lost 7 bases, and 9 bases stayed unmatched. CDR3 length equals 14 residues. Written as DNA, the CDR3 is TGTGCCAGCAGTGCCCATGGGACAGACCTTGAAGCTTTCTTT. Amino acid sequence: CASSAHGTDLEAFF.

The chain recombines TRBV7-9 with TRBJ2-3; D may be TRBD1 or TRBD2 (6 bases each). The CDR3 loop spans 12 amino acids. Trimming left V 6 bases short and J 6 bases short, with 10 bases between. Germline CDR1 is SEHNR and CDR2 is FQNEAQ (reference sequence). The CDR3 region is CASRVGGDTQYF. The CDR3, as DNA: TGTGCCAGCAGAGTAGGGGGGGATACGCAGTATTTT.

J is TRBJ2-2 and V is TRBV11-3; 7 nucleotides align to TRBD1. The trim removed 3 bases at V and 5 bases at J, leaving 12 bases unmatched. The germline V gene has CDR1 SGHNT and CDR2 YENEEA. The CDR3 spans 17 residues. In nucleotides, the CDR3 is TGTGCCAGCAGCTTTGGTTTTGGACAGGTCGAAACCGGGGAGCTGTTTTTT. Amino acids: CASSFGFGQVETGELFF.

The chain joins TRBV7-9 to TRBJ2-7; D gene unclear. Trimming removed 5 bases from V and 0 bases from J, with 2 bases in between. CDR3 length: 11 amino acids. Germline assignment: CDR1 SEHNR and CDR2 FQNEAQ (reference sequence). CDR3 coding DNA: TGTGCCAGCAGCCCCTCCTACGAGCAGTACTTC. Its protein product is CASSPSYEQYF.

In its sample, this clone was seen a few times. The chain recombines TRBV12-5 with TRBJ2-4, with 8 bases that match TRBD2. This CDR3 has 16 residues. After removal of 2 bases from V and 7 bases from J, the junction contained 10 bases not matched to a gene. CDR1 is LGHNT and CDR2 is FRNRAP in the germline V gene. CDR3 DNA: TGTGCTAGTGGTTTGTCCCCGGGGGGGGCCCGGAACATTCAGTACTTC. Protein: CASGLSPGGARNIQYF.

The chain recombines TRBV6-5 with TRBJ1-2; D may be TRBD1 (6 bases). V lost 11 bases and J lost 5, with 18 bases in between. Germline loops: CDR1 MNHEY, CDR2 SVGAGI. There are 13 residues in the CDR3. CDR3 protein: CAVRVPGVYGYTF. The CDR3 coding sequence is TGTGCCGTCCGAGTGCCAGGGGTTTATGGCTACACCTTC.

This sequence joins TRBV10-3 and TRBJ1-5; D is ambiguous. The CDR3 runs to 13 residues. V lost 3 bases and J lost 4, with 7 bases in between. From germline, CDR1 is ENHRY and CDR2 SYGVKD. The CDR3 is CAISDSLNQPQHF. CDR3 DNA sequence: TGTGCCATCAGTGACAGCTTAAATCAGCCCCAGCATTTT.

CDR3 region: CASSPRDRAAEAFF. The CDR3 DNA is TGTGCCAGCAGCCCCCGGGACAGGGCCGCTGAAGCTTTCTTT. The rearrangement joins TRBV5-4 to TRBJ1-1, with 9 bases fitting TRBD1. The CDR3 runs 14 residues. Germline V lookup: CDR1 SGHNT, CDR2 YYREEE (reference sequence). J was trimmed by 6 bases and V by 4 bases; bases with no gene match: 7.

This chain uses TRBV7-8 with TRBJ2-3, with D maybe TRBD1 (5 bases). The V gene's germline CDR1 is SGHVS and CDR2 FQNEAQ. V dropped 2 bases and J dropped 1 base, with 10 bases sitting between them. CDR3 length: 15 residues. CDR3 sequence (DNA): TGTGCCAGCAGCTTAATCAGGGATGGCACAGATACGCAGTATTTT. This translates into CASSLIRDGTDTQYF.

This rearrangement joins TRBV9 to TRBJ1-6; no definite D call. Germline loops: CDR1 SGDLS, CDR2 YYNGEE. V shed 4 bases and J shed 10 bases, with 15 bases lying between them. The CDR3 extends over 14 amino acids. CDR3 sequence: CASSSRTGASPLHF. In DNA, the CDR3 is TGTGCCAGCAGCTCAAGGACTGGAGCCTCACCCCTCCACTTT.

The CDR3 nucleotides are TGTGCCAGCAGTTTTGACAGCGGCACTGAAGCTTTCTTT. Its protein is CASSFDSGTEAFF. The chain combines TRBV12-3 or TRBV12-4 with TRBJ1-1, with a weak D call TRBD1 (5 bases). V was pared by 3 bases and J by 4 bases, with 9 bases between. There are 13 residues in the CDR3.

A single count supports this clone. An end of the junction differs from the germline gene, which may be a read error. The rearrangement links TRBV20-1 to TRBJ2-1; D is possibly TRBD2 (6 bases). The CDR3 runs 11 residues. Germline lookup yields CDR1 DFQATT and CDR2 SNEGSKA (reference sequence). CDR3 DNA sequence: TGCAGTGCTAGAGGATCGGGGGATACGGTCTTC. This sequence encodes CSARGSGDTVF.

V gene TRBV27 combines with J gene TRBJ2-1; D may be TRBD1 (5 bases). V gave up 6 bases and J gave up 8 bases, with 17 bases separating them. Germline values: CDR1 MNHEY, CDR2 SMNVEV (reference sequence). This CDR3 is 14 amino acids long. The CDR3 loop reads CASSQSVQGDEQFF. The CDR3 nucleotides read TGTGCCAGCAGCCAAAGTGTCCAGGGCGATGAGCAGTTCTTC.

The chain employs TRBV30 and TRBJ1-4; the D is unclear. The CDR3 consists of 12 residues. Germline CDR1 reads GTSNPN; CDR2 reads SVGIG (reference sequence). Trimming took 1 base from V and 7 from J, leaving 7 bases between them. The CDR3 loop is CAWSARGEKLFF. The CDR3 DNA reads TGTGCCTGGAGTGCGCGGGGTGAAAAACTGTTTTTT.

The chain carries TRBV10-3 and TRBJ2-3; tentative D call: TRBD1 (6 bases). The CDR3 contains 14 residues. Germline CDR1 and CDR2: ENHRY and SYGVKD. V lost 0 bases and J lost 5, with 9 bases in between. CDR3 nucleotide sequence: TGTGCCATCAGTGAGTCGAGGGGGTTAGATACGCAGTATTTT. As protein: CAISESRGLDTQYF.

V and J are TRBV5-6 and TRBJ1-1; weak D call: TRBD1 (5 bases). The CDR3 totals 15 residues. CDR1 and CDR2 from the germline V gene are SGHDT and YYEEEE. V shed 1 base and J shed 3 bases, with 13 bases lying between them. CDR3 bases: TGTGCCAGCAGCTTGAGGGGCAGGTTTTACACTGAAGCTTTCTTT. It codes for CASSLRGRFYTEAFF.

About this clone: Other DNA sequences of this sample code for an identical CDR3. The chain employs TRBV5-1 and TRBJ1-2, with 7 bases lining up with TRBD1. Germline V gene data show CDR1 as SGHRS and CDR2 as YFSETQ. V trimming: 4 bases; J trimming: 8 bases; junction bases outside the gene matches: 5. The length of the CDR3 is 12 residues. CDR3 sequence reads: CASSLDREGYTF. As DNA, the CDR3 is TGCGCCAGCAGCCTAGACAGGGAAGGCTACACCTTC. The variable domain in full, with the rest retrieved from reference TRBV5-1 and TRBJ1-2, is KAGVTQTPRYLIKTRGQQVTLSCSPISGHRSVSWYQQTPGQGLQFLFEYFSETQRNKGNFPGRFSGRQFSNSRSEMNVSTLELGDSALYLCASSLDREGYTFGSGTRLTVV.

The chain recombines TRBV19 with TRBJ2-2; D possibly matches TRBD1 or TRBD2 (6 bases each). This CDR3 comprises 15 residues. The V end was cut by 6 bases, the J end by 0 bases, with 11 bases between. Germline CDR1 is LNHDA and CDR2 is SQIVND (reference sequence). The CDR3 DNA reads as TGTGCCAGTAGAGGGGGGAGCTCGAACACCGGGGAGCTGTTTTTT. This gives the protein CASRGGSSNTGELFF.

The chain couples TRBV7-8 to TRBJ1-4, with no clear D. Germline V gene lookup returns CDR1 SGHVS and CDR2 FQNEAQ. The CDR3 extends over 15 amino acids. Trimming took 0 bases from V and 5 from J, leaving 10 bases between them. The CDR3 is CASSLALGHNEKLFF. As DNA, the CDR3 is TGTGCCAGCAGCTTAGCTTTAGGGCACAATGAAAAACTGTTTTTT.

The chain is built from TRBV4-2 and TRBJ2-1; D is uncertain. The CDR3 has 15 amino acids. Trimming left V 0 bases short and J 5 bases short, with 11 bases between. Germline V CDR1 and CDR2: LGHNA, YNFKEQ. CDR3 in amino acids: CASSQDLSEDNEQFF. DNA of the CDR3: TGTGCCAGCAGCCAAGATCTGAGTGAAGACAATGAGCAGTTCTTC.

The CDR3 DNA reads as TGTGCCAGCAGCTCAACTAGACAGGGAGGGTGGAGAGAGACCCAGTACTTC. Translated: CASSSTRQGGWRETQYF. The V call is TRBV7-9, the J call TRBJ2-5; D may correspond to TRBD1 or TRBD2 (7 bases each). V was pared by 4 bases and J by 4 bases, with 22 bases between. CDR3 size: 17 residues. CDR1 is SEHNR, CDR2 FQNEAQ, per germline (reference sequence).

The J gene is TRBJ2-1, the V gene TRBV5-1; tentatively, D is TRBD2 (5 bases). Germline values: CDR1 SGHRS, CDR2 YFSETQ. The CDR3 extends over 15 amino acids. The V end lost 4 bases, the J end lost 7 bases, and 18 bases lay between the germline ends. The CDR3 loop reads CASSTVAASGNEQFF. CDR3 bases: TGCGCCAGCAGCACAGTAGCAGCCTCGGGAAATGAGCAGTTCTTC. The full variable domain, completed using reference TRBV5-1 and TRBJ2-1, is KAGVTQTPRYLIKTRGQQVTLSCSPISGHRSVSWYQQTPGQGLQFLFEYFSETQRNKGNFPGRFSGRQFSNSRSEMNVSTLELGDSALYLCASSTVAASGNEQFFGPGTRLTVL.

The V and J genes are TRBV24-1 and TRBJ1-1; D is undetermined. From germline, CDR1 is KGHDR and CDR2 SFDVKD. This CDR3 contains 13 residues. Trimming removed 2 bases at V and 3 bases at J, with 6 bases between. CDR3: CATSDSEDTEAFF. The CDR3 nucleotides are TGTGCCACCAGTGATTCCGAGGACACTGAAGCTTTCTTT.